This T cell receptor (beta chain) was sequenced in a study of T cells in Graves' hyperthyroidism and ophthalmopathy. Disease duration was under 3 months in the ophthalmopathy patients, who also had a Clinical Activity Score of at least 3 and a NOSPECS grade of at least 4. The CDR3 has 16 amino acids. The ends lost 7 bases at V and 2 bases at J; junction bases unmatched: 7. Amplified TCR beta CDR3 regions derived from RNA transcripts. The TCR CDR3 was amplified in a first-round RT-PCR using the HTBI primer set. From the multiplex PCR reads, TCRdb called clonotypes with MiXCR, one entry per CDR3 protein. The sample yields hundreds of thousands of distinct CDR3 sequences, 14% seen once.

V and J are TRBV12-3 or TRBV12-4 and TRBJ1-4, with TRBD1 matching over 10 bases. The TCR comes from a woman aged 50 to 65 with Graves' ophthalmopathy. Sequencing was carried out using blood. The CDR3 DNA reads as TGTGCCAGCACTTCCGGGACAGGGGATACTAATGAAAAACTGTTTTTT. It is translated as CASTSGTGDTNEKLFF.